This T cell receptor (beta chain) was observed in a study of cytomegalovirus exposure and HLA in healthy donors (dated by TCRdb to between 2016 and 2019). Background on the whole study: According to a later analysis, one platform produced both the 110 or so validation repertoires and the approximately 600 repertoires of the first cohort. Besides the first cohort of approximately 710 subjects, a separate validation cohort made up of 120 different subjects was used. The study aimed to test whether cataloging public T cell receptors could reveal signatures of past pathogen exposure. To predict cytomegalovirus infection status, the study brought together high-throughput TCR immunosequencing, statistical association of individual TCRs with disease status, and machine learning. Study-level results and caveats: The authors suggested that the approach could potentially be generalized to other disease states and immunological phenotypes. In vitro tests confirmed that a few of the cytomegalovirus-associated TCR beta chains recognize cytomegalovirus antigens. Subsequent analysis determined that TCRs grouped into clusters in the first cohort also showed a tendency toward co-occurrence across the roughly 120 validation repertoires, and 94% of cluster scores exceeded 0. Cytomegalovirus status was reported to be diagnosed by the classifier with high specificity and sensitivity in both the original and validation cohorts. Most TCR sequences were seen in very few donors, while some public TCRs were found in many individuals. The validation cohort had no HLA typing available for a later analysis, so co-occurrence within that cohort was assessed over all 120 or so repertoires. In the study, some 160 TCR beta chains were listed as associated with cytomegalovirus.

The donors belonged to the validation cohort of about 120 subjects, which was separate from the approximately 660-subject first cohort. Libraries were built with the immunoSEQ multiplex PCR assay. Per the source publication's procedure: To diagnose cytomegalovirus status from the catalog of TCR beta chain sequences, a statistical classification framework was built. TCRdb took this table from immuneACCESS and kept in-frame rearrangements with V and J called. Such tables lack part of the clones; where checked against another copy, unresolved V genes explain under half of the gap, and the rest is unexplained. V and J calls and clone size are as listed in that table; D and trimming were resolved from the DNA. The sample contains 120,000 or so clones, approximately 90% of them found a single time. Of the sample, approximately 2% falls within the top ten clones. This clone was seen more than once but under ten times. It has no known antigen specificity. Base-call qualities are not available, and no considerably larger clone is one nucleotide away.

CDR1 and CDR2 are read off the germline V gene as LGHNT and FRNRAP. Trimming takes 3 bases off V and 8 bases off J; junction bases not matched to a gene: 10. The CDR3 starts with the cysteine, ends with the phenylalanine, and has 15 residues. Here the CDR3 DNA is all that survives: 45 bases in frame from base 1. The TCR sequence derives from a woman under 30 in good health and CMV-seronegative. The rearranged segments are TRBV12-5 and TRBJ2-3, with 8 junctional bases fitting TRBD2. Sequenced input: PBMCs. Here is the DNA: TGTGCTAGTGGTTTAGGAAGCGGGAGAAGCGGTACGCAGTATTTT. The translation is CASGLGSGRSGTQYF.